The 30 T cell receptor beta chains listed next were all sequenced from one sample in a study of molecular identifiers for immune sequencing clone quantification. TCRdb analysed the PCR reads with MiXCR anew, one entry per CDR3 protein. The sample contains around 460,000 distinct CDR3 sequences, about 26% of which appear only once. Sequencing was done on a sample of naive CD8+ T cells from blood, with Jurkat cell RNA spiked in. The subset denotes: FACS-sorted CD8+CD4-CCR7+CD45RA+ naive T cells. Receptor source: a human donor in good health. Some libraries in this study had Jurkat cell RNA spiked in.

In this sample, this clonotype turned up many times. The rearrangement uses TRBV4-3 and TRBJ2-7; 11 positions agree with TRBD2. The CDR3 spans 18 residues. Germline CDR1 reads LGHNA; CDR2 reads YSLEER. Trimming at V came to 0 bases and at J to 0 bases, leaving 7 bases not matched to a gene. The DNA of the CDR3 is TGCGCCAGCAGCCAAGACGGTCCTAGCGGGGGGAGCTCCTACGAGCAGTACTTC. Its protein is CASSQDGPSGGSSYEQYF.

This clonotype has only a few counts. This sequence joins TRBV29-1 and TRBJ2-7, with D perhaps TRBD2 (6 bases). Between the trimmed V and J ends, which lost 4 bases and 6 bases, there was a span of 13 bases. CDR1 and CDR2 (germline): SQVTM, ANQGSEA. The CDR3 is 12 residues long. CDR3 in DNA: TGCAGCGTTGGAGATTGGAGGGGCGAGCAGTACTTC. Amino acids: CSVGDWRGEQYF.

The table lists this clonotype with a few counts. The chain recombines TRBV7-9 with TRBJ2-5, with a tentative D call TRBD2 (6 bases). This CDR3 is 13 amino acids long. Between the trimmed V and J ends, which lost 5 bases and 4 bases, there was a span of 11 bases. Germline loops: CDR1 SEHNR, CDR2 FQNEAQ (reference sequence). This chain's CDR3 is CASSAGLVETQYF. The CDR3 bases are TGTGCCAGCAGCGCGGGACTTGTAGAGACCCAGTACTTC.

This clonotype showed up just a few times. The chain has TRBV7-2 and TRBJ2-5, with 8 bases that match TRBD2. CDR1 is SGHTA and CDR2 is FQGNSA in the germline V gene. The V segment lost 4 bases and the J segment 5 bases; nucleotides outside the gene matches: 12. The CDR3 loop spans 16 amino acids. Here the CDR3 DNA reads TGTGCCAGCAGCTCTCCCGGGAGGGTGGTTTGGGAGACCCAGTACTTC. This translates into CASSSPGRVVWETQYF.

In its sample, this clonotype was seen a few times. V is TRBV4-1 and J is TRBJ2-3, with 9 positions matching TRBD2. V shed 1 base, J shed 0 bases, and the junction held 5 bases outside the gene matches. Germline V gene lookup returns CDR1 MGHRA and CDR2 YSYEKL. The CDR3 has 17 residues. The DNA of the CDR3 is TGCGCCAGCAGCCAAGGGTTAGCGGGAGTTAGCACAGATACGCAGTATTTT. Its protein product is CASSQGLAGVSTDTQYF.

To note about this clonotype: This could be a read error, since a much larger clone is one nucleotide away. The gene calls are TRBV6-2 or TRBV6-3 and TRBJ1-1, with 7 bases lining up with TRBD1. Germline V gives CDR1 MNHEY, CDR2 SVGEGT. This CDR3 has 14 residues. CDR3 in DNA: TGTGCCAGCAGTTACTTTCAGGGGGTCACTGACGCTTTCTTT. It codes for CASSYFQGVTDAFF.

J is TRBJ2-3 and V is TRBV4-3; 10 bases agree with TRBD2. The CDR3 sequence is 17 residues long. The J segment lost 7 bases and the V segment lost 0 bases, leaving 10 bases of the junction unmatched. Germline assignment: CDR1 LGHNA and CDR2 YSLEER. This CDR3 is CASSQEGGAGGGYTQYF. As DNA, the CDR3 is TGCGCCAGCAGCCAAGAAGGCGGAGCGGGGGGGGGATATACGCAGTATTTT.

This clonotype was seen at least ten times. The V call is TRBV20-1, the J call TRBJ1-5; D is undetermined. The germline V gene encodes CDR1 DFQATT and CDR2 SNEGSKA (reference sequence). Trimming cost V 0 bases and J 0 bases, with 18 bases left between them. The CDR3 has 18 residues. This chain's CDR3 is CSARDRGPIRGSNQPQHF. For the CDR3, the DNA is TGCAGTGCTAGAGATCGCGGCCCTATCCGGGGTAGCAATCAGCCCCAGCATTTT.

This clonotype appeared many times. This chain joins TRBV28 and TRBJ2-5, with D tentatively TRBD1 (5 bases). Trimming left V 3 bases short and J 6 bases short, with 17 bases between. Germline V lookup: CDR1 MDHEN, CDR2 SYDVKM. This CDR3 has 15 amino acids. The CDR3 loop is CASSFTGESLKTQYF. The CDR3 DNA is TGTGCCAGCAGTTTTACAGGCGAGTCTTTGAAGACCCAGTACTTC.

The chain uses TRBV4-3 and TRBJ1-2, with D uncertain. The CDR3 covers 18 residues. The germline V gene has CDR1 LGHNA and CDR2 YSLEER. Trimming removed 1 base from V and 3 bases from J, with 21 bases in between. CDR3 protein: CASSQAMQVGLVDYGYTF. The CDR3 nucleotides read TGCGCCAGCAGCCAAGCCATGCAGGTTGGGTTGGTTGACTATGGCTACACCTTC.

This clonotype was picked up many times. V and J are TRBV29-1 and TRBJ2-3; 10 bases match TRBD1. The J segment lost 6 bases and the V segment lost 7 bases, leaving 10 bases of the junction unmatched. Germline CDR1 is SQVTM and CDR2 is ANQGSEA. There are 14 residues in the CDR3. The chain's CDR3 is CSGELGTGDDTQYF. The CDR3 nucleotides are TGCAGCGGGGAATTGGGGACAGGGGATGATACGCAGTATTTT.

This clonotype was counted at least ten times. This sequence joins TRBV4-1 and TRBJ2-7; tentative D call: TRBD2 (6 bases). CDR3 size: 15 residues. Germline V gives CDR1 MGHRA, CDR2 YSYEKL. V was cut by 2 bases and J by 0 bases, with 11 bases left in between. CDR3 protein: CASSQLAPGSYEQYF. The DNA of the CDR3 is TGCGCCAGCAGCCAACTAGCGCCCGGCTCCTACGAGCAGTACTTC.

The chain has TRBV20-1 and TRBJ1-5; 10 bases map to TRBD1. Germline V lookup: CDR1 DFQATT, CDR2 SNEGSKA (reference sequence). The V gene end was trimmed by 7 bases and the J gene end by 4 bases; junction bases not matched to a gene: 7. CDR3 length: 14 amino acids. CDR3 residues: CSVGTGEDNQPQHF. In nucleotides, the CDR3 is TGCAGTGTGGGGACAGGGGAGGATAATCAGCCCCAGCATTTT.

V and J are TRBV3-1 and TRBJ2-2; TRBD1 might be the D (5 bases). Trimming took 0 bases from V and 4 from J, leaving 9 bases between them. Germline-derived CDR1 and CDR2 are LGHDT and YNNKEL (reference sequence). This CDR3 contains 15 residues. CDR3 bases: TGTGCCAGCAGCCAAGATGTAGGGGTCACCGGGGAGCTGTTTTTT. It codes for CASSQDVGVTGELFF.

The rearrangement uses TRBV20-1 and TRBJ2-5; D is perhaps TRBD1 (5 bases). Germline V CDR1 and CDR2: DFQATT, SNEGSKA (reference sequence). The CDR3 runs to 16 residues. V gave up 5 bases and J gave up 4 bases, with 23 bases separating them. CDR3 sequence: CSARNLPPGIRETQYF. The DNA of the CDR3 is TGCAGTGCTCGTAACCTACCCCCAGGGATTCGAGAGACCCAGTACTTC.

There are many counts of this clonotype. Germline and junction disagree at one end, which may indicate a read error. This sequence joins TRBV20-1 and TRBJ2-2; TRBD2 matches at 8 bases. CDR1 and CDR2 from the germline V gene are DFQATT and SNEGSKA (reference sequence). This CDR3 contains 15 residues. In nucleotides, the CDR3 is TGCAGTGCAAGAGCGGGCGGGAGGTGGACCGGGGAGCTGTTTTTT. As protein: CSARAGGRWTGELFF.

This clonotype was observed at least ten times. This chain connects TRBV2 to TRBJ2-7, with D perhaps given as TRBD1 or TRBD2 (7 bases each). Deletions cut 5 bases from V and 0 bases from J, with 11 bases between. CDR1 and CDR2 (germline): SNHLY, FYNNEI. The CDR3 contains 14 residues. The CDR3 loop reads CASSRGDSSYEQYF. CDR3 in DNA: TGTGCCAGCAGTCGGGGGGACAGCTCCTACGAGCAGTACTTC.

This chain links TRBV27 with TRBJ2-7; 9 nucleotides align to TRBD1. Germline V gene lookup returns CDR1 MNHEY and CDR2 SMNVEV (reference sequence). The CDR3 totals 16 residues. The junction had 9 bases not matched to a gene; V was cut back by 6 bases and J by 0 bases. For the CDR3, the DNA is TGTGCCAGCAGCCTTAGTGGGACAGGGTACTCCTACGAGCAGTACTTC. Translating it yields CASSLSGTGYSYEQYF.

The rearrangement joins TRBV27 to TRBJ2-7; 9 positions agree with TRBD2. The trim removed 1 base at V and 5 bases at J, leaving 3 bases unmatched. This CDR3 is 14 amino acids long. Germline V gene sequence: CDR1 MNHEY, CDR2 SMNVEV (reference sequence). The CDR3 sequence is CASSLYSGSHEQYF. Here the CDR3 DNA reads TGTGCCAGCAGTTTATATAGCGGGAGTCACGAGCAGTACTTC.

Here the CDR3 reads CASKTPYYSGANVLTF. The DNA for the CDR3 is TGTGCCAGTAAGACACCCTACTACTCTGGGGCCAACGTCCTGACTTTC. V usage is TRBV19 and J usage is TRBJ2-6, with D hard to call. The V end lost 7 bases, the J end lost 0 bases, and 13 bases lay between the germline ends. The CDR3 consists of 16 residues. Germline V lookup: CDR1 LNHDA, CDR2 SQIVND (reference sequence).

On this clonotype: The conserved phenylalanine or tryptophan is not found at the CDR3 terminus, so this likely reflects a read error. V is TRBV4-3 and J is TRBJ1-2, with D possibly TRBD1 on 6 matching bases. The V end was cut by 1 base, the J end by 4 bases, with 13 bases between. The CDR3 has 15 residues. Germline V CDR1 and CDR2: LGHNA, YSLEER. Written as DNA, the CDR3 is TGCGCCAGCAGCCAAGGGCCGGGGGCGGGCTATGGCTACACCCTC. This codes for CASSQGPGAGYGYTL.

This clonotype was picked up many times. The rearrangement links TRBV30 to TRBJ2-7; no clear D. V gave up 5 bases and J gave up 6 bases, with 11 bases separating them. CDR1 and CDR2 (germline): GTSNPN, SVGIG (reference sequence). The CDR3 covers 11 residues. This chain's CDR3 is CAWSEKAEQYF. CDR3 sequence (DNA): TGTGCCTGGTCTGAAAAGGCCGAGCAGTACTTC. Combining the CDR3 with reference TRBV30 and TRBJ2-7 gives the whole variable domain SQTIHQWPATLVQPVGSPLSLECTVEGTSNPNLYWYRQAAGRGLQLLFYSVGIGQISSEVPQNLSASRPQDRQFILSSKKLLLSDSGFYLCAWSEKAEQYFGPGTRLTVT.

This clonotype was detected only a few times. V usage is TRBV9 and J usage is TRBJ2-3; possible D gene TRBD2, 5 bases. The CDR3 sequence is 15 residues long. With 0 bases removed from V and 1 base from J, the gap between germline ends came to 9 bases. CDR1 is SGDLS and CDR2 is YYNGEE in the germline V gene. CDR3: CASSVVEGGTDTQYF. In DNA form, the CDR3 reads TGTGCCAGCAGCGTAGTAGAGGGTGGCACAGATACGCAGTATTTT.

This clonotype was observed many times. The V and J genes are TRBV6-5 and TRBJ2-1, with D maybe TRBD2 (6 bases). Per germline, CDR1 MNHEY and CDR2 SVGAGI. CDR3 length: 15 amino acids. V was trimmed by 3 bases and J by 0 bases, leaving 9 bases between them. CDR3 nucleotide sequence: TGTGCCAGCAGTTATGGGGGGAGCTCCTACAATGAGCAGTTCTTC. As protein: CASSYGGSSYNEQFF.

Concerning this clonotype: A much bigger clone sits one base away, suggesting this may be a read error. The chain uses TRBV7-9 and TRBJ2-5, with 14 positions matching TRBD2. CDR1 and CDR2 from the germline V gene are SEHNR and FQNEAQ (reference sequence). CDR3 size: 17 residues. CDR3 residues: CASSLGLAGVGQEPQYF. The DNA for the CDR3 is TGTGCCAGCAGCTTGGGACTAGCGGGAGTCGGTCAAGAGCCCCAGTACTTC.

This clonotype was counted between two and nine times. V and J are TRBV30 and TRBJ1-1, with 7 bases matching TRBD1. Germline V gene lookup returns CDR1 GTSNPN and CDR2 SVGIG (reference sequence). Losses at the gene ends were 5 bases for V and 3 bases for J; bases not matched to a gene: 6. The CDR3 length is 13 residues. The CDR3 reads CAWDRDTYTEAFF. For the CDR3, the DNA is TGTGCCTGGGACAGGGACACTTACACTGAAGCTTTCTTT.

This clonotype showed up many times. The chain recombines TRBV5-1 with TRBJ2-1, with D unclear. Between the trimmed V and J ends, which lost 1 base and 5 bases, there was a span of 7 bases. The CDR3 has 13 residues. CDR1 SGHRS and CDR2 YFSETQ come from the germline V gene. The DNA for the CDR3 is TGCGCCAGCAGCTTGTATACCGACAATGAGCAGTTCTTC. This encodes CASSLYTDNEQFF.

This clonotype turned up a few times. The V call is TRBV19, the J call TRBJ2-7; D unclear. The V gene's germline CDR1 is LNHDA and CDR2 SQIVND (reference sequence). Trimming shortened V by 5 bases and J by 2 bases, and 13 bases separated the two germline ends. CDR3 length equals 14 residues. CDR3 DNA: TGTGCCAGTAGTTCCCTTGTAGGGCCCTACGAGCAGTACTTC. Translation gives CASSSLVGPYEQYF.

This clonotype was seen many times. This chain connects TRBV28 to TRBJ2-1; D is unresolved. The CDR3 consists of 13 residues. The germline gives CDR1 MDHEN, CDR2 SYDVKM. With 2 bases removed from V and 1 base from J, the gap between germline ends came to 3 bases. CDR3 DNA: TGTGCCAGCAGTTTAATGTCCTACAATGAGCAGTTCTTC. This sequence encodes CASSLMSYNEQFF.

In the case of this clonotype: With a much larger clone just one base away, this may be a read error. The chain combines TRBV24-1 with TRBJ2-7, with D perhaps matching TRBD1 (5 bases). Germline V gene data show CDR1 as KGHDR and CDR2 as SFDVKD. V dropped 3 bases and J dropped 1 base, with 18 bases sitting between them. The length of the CDR3 is 17 residues. For the CDR3, the DNA is TGTGCCACCAGTGATCGGACACTCCAAAGAAGATCCTACGAGCAGTACTTC. Encoded protein: CATSDRTLQRRSYEQYF.